This record concerns one TCR beta chain sequence. This clonotype has ten or more counts. Its antigen target is currently unknown. There are no base qualities to consult, and no much larger clone falls within one base. V gives up 5 bases and J gives up 3 bases, and the segment between their germline ends measures 8 bases. The CDR3 runs 12 residues from the cysteine to the phenylalanine. CDR3 DNA is the only sequence kept; it has 36 bases, read in frame from the first base. Looking up the germline V gene yields CDR1 SQVTM and CDR2 ANQGSEA. The data belong to a study of CD8 T cells in ankylosing spondylitis (dated by TCRdb to 2016 to 2017). Regarding the study in general: To find TCR variants linked to disease, the study profiled T cell receptor beta repertoires in ankylosing spondylitis patients and healthy donors. Peripheral blood was sampled, and synovial fluid was additionally collected from ankylosing spondylitis patients. The full study cohort comprised approximately 23 ankylosing spondylitis patients and 110 or so healthy donors. Summary of the overall study and its limitations: In peripheral blood, the disease-linked clones were found at relatively low frequencies and had a CD8+ phenotype. The disease-linked clones were reported as significantly enriched in matched synovial fluid samples from ankylosing spondylitis patients. Blood from ankylosing spondylitis patients appeared to be characterized by a TCR beta motif made up of several highly homologous amino acid variants. Some TCR beta motif variants had previously been reported in synovial fluid and blood of reactive arthritis patients, which suggested common disease-initiation mechanisms.

These reads were obtained on an Illumina HiSeq 2500. Quantitative 5'-RACE with molecular barcodes was used to prepare TCR beta libraries. As for how the authors treated the data: A new computational method based on a probabilistic model of VDJ rearrangement was used to identify disease-linked TCR variants. In TCRdb, the public reads were trimmed at Q25 with fastp and aligned with MiXCR, with productive beta chains retained. Each entry merges the rows of one CDR3 protein and shows their most common DNA and genes. TCRdb's processing, not the authors' own work, is the source of the V and J calls. This sample is represented by roughly 280,000 distinct CDR3 sequences; 20% of them were singletons. Jointly, the top ten make up roughly 7.3% of the sample.

The sample taken for sequencing was blood, either unsorted or a sorted T cell fraction (not recorded which). The TCR comes from a male donor with ankylosing spondylitis or in good health (not recorded which). The chain was built from TRBV29-1 and TRBJ2-1; tentative D gene TRBD2, with 5 bases matching. Here the CDR3 is given as CSVRGGYNEQFF. The DNA reads as follows: TGCAGCGTTAGAGGAGGCTACAATGAGCAGTTCTTC.